The 26 T cell receptor beta chains listed next were all sequenced from one sample in a study of blood T cell repertoires in COVID-19. Profiled with immunoSEQ multiplex PCR; TCRdb holds only in-frame clones, not every one. The data show a few hundred thousand clones, 86% seen once. The sample was peripheral blood. Every receptor here comes from a man in his sixties with acute or convalescent COVID-19.

CDR3 in DNA: TGCGCCAGCAGCCGTGGACGGCCGCAGGGATTAGGGGGGGAGCTGTTTTTT. Translating it yields CASSRGRPQGLGGELFF. The V gene is TRBV4-3, the J gene TRBJ2-2; D possibly corresponds to TRBD1 (5 bases). Trimming pared 4 bases from V and 8 bases from J, leaving 23 bases between. The CDR3 contains 17 residues. Looked up from germline, CDR1 is LGHNA and CDR2 is YSLEER.

The rearrangement joins TRBV28 to TRBJ1-5; the D gene is possibly TRBD1 (5 bases). This CDR3 comprises 14 residues. Germline loops: CDR1 MDHEN, CDR2 SYDVKM. Between the trimmed V and J ends, which lost 6 bases and 2 bases, there was a span of 11 bases. DNA for the CDR3: TGTGCCAGCAGCACCGGACATCGCAATCAGCCCCAGCATTTT. Its protein is CASSTGHRNQPQHF.

This sequence joins TRBV5-1 and TRBJ2-5, with 10 bases fitting TRBD2. From germline, CDR1 is SGHRS and CDR2 YFSETQ. The CDR3 runs to 15 residues. J was trimmed by 4 bases and V by 2 bases; bases with no gene match: 5. CDR3: CASSFGSGRGETQYF. CDR3 in DNA: TGCGCCAGCAGCTTCGGAAGCGGGAGGGGAGAGACCCAGTACTTC.

The chain joins TRBV6-2 or TRBV6-3 to TRBJ2-2; D perhaps matches TRBD1 (5 bases). The CDR3 runs 16 residues. With 2 bases removed from V and 0 bases from J, the gap between germline ends came to 10 bases. Looked up from germline, CDR1 is MNHEY and CDR2 is SVGEGT. In nucleotides, the CDR3 is TGTGCCAGCAGTTACGGGCAGGGATCGAACACCGGGGAGCTGTTTTTT. Translated, it gives CASSYGQGSNTGELFF.

V gene TRBV6-2 or TRBV6-3 combines with J gene TRBJ1-5; D gene uncertain. V was clipped by 2 bases and J by 5 bases, with 4 bases between them. The CDR3 is made up of 12 amino acids. In germline, CDR1 is MNHEY, CDR2 SVGEGT. CDR3 loop: CASSYGDQPQHF. As DNA, the CDR3 is TGTGCCAGCAGTTACGGAGATCAGCCCCAGCATTTT.

This clone was observed once. The rearrangement links TRBV28 to TRBJ2-3; TRBD2 matches 7 bases. CDR1 MDHEN and CDR2 SYDVKM come from the germline V gene. The V and J ends lost 8 bases and 2 bases, in that order; junction bases with no gene match: 7. The CDR3 is 14 residues long. The CDR3 protein is CASVSGTITDTQYF. CDR3 coding DNA: TGTGCCAGCGTGAGCGGGACGATCACAGATACGCAGTATTTT.

The rearrangement uses TRBV10-3 and TRBJ2-1; 7 nucleotides agree with TRBD2. CDR1 is ENHRY and CDR2 is SYGVKD in the germline V gene. V lost 4 bases, J lost 9 bases, and 6 bases stayed unmatched. This CDR3 comprises 13 residues. The CDR3 DNA reads as TGTGCCATCAGTGCGCTAGCGGAACTTGAGCAGTTCTTC. It translates to CAISALAELEQFF.

Concerning this clone itself: A junction boundary mismatches the germline segment, possibly from a read error. The chain links TRBV5-1 to TRBJ2-3; 16 positions agree with TRBD2. There are 20 residues in the CDR3. Germline V CDR1 and CDR2: SGHRS, YFSETQ. In DNA, the CDR3 is TGCGCCAGCAGCTCGGGACTAGCGGGAGGGTTCAGTCAGGGCACAGATATGCAGTATTTT. Its translation: CASSSGLAGGFSQGTDMQYF. Combining the CDR3 with reference TRBV5-1 and TRBJ2-3 gives the whole variable domain KAGVTQTPRYLIKTRGQQVTLSCSPISGHRSVSWYQQTPGQGLQFLFEYFSETQRNKGNFPGRFSGRQFSNSRSEMNVSTLELGDSALYLCASSSGLAGGFSQGTDMQYFGPGTRLTVL.

This rearrangement joins TRBV6-1 to TRBJ1-2; D ambiguous. Trimming shortened V by 3 bases and J by 3 bases, and 5 bases separated the two germline ends. CDR1 MNHNS and CDR2 SASEGT come from the germline V gene. The CDR3 extends over 12 amino acids. The CDR3 sequence is CASSDQYYGYTF. The CDR3 nucleotides are TGTGCCAGCAGTGACCAGTACTATGGCTACACCTTC.

CDR3 nucleotides: TGTGCCAGCAGTTTAGCTCTCCGGGAGTTAGCAGATACGCAGTATTTT. Translated: CASSLALRELADTQYF. The J gene is TRBJ2-3, the V gene TRBV27; TRBD2 is a possible D gene (6 bases). The ends were cut back, 2 bases at V and 4 bases at J, with 16 bases in the middle. Germline assignment: CDR1 MNHEY and CDR2 SMNVEV (reference sequence). This CDR3 has 16 amino acids.

V and J are TRBV7-8 and TRBJ2-3; 8 bases match TRBD2. Germline V CDR1 and CDR2: SGHVS, FQNEAQ. The CDR3 totals 15 residues. Unmatched junction bases numbered 4, after V lost 1 base and J lost 4 bases. The CDR3 coding sequence is TGTGCCAGCAGCTTAGAGGTACTAGCGGCAGATACGCAGTATTTT. It codes for CASSLEVLAADTQYF. Looking up the rest from reference TRBV7-8 and TRBJ2-3 gives the full variable domain: GAGVSQSPRYKVAKRGQDVALRCDPISGHVSLFWYQQALGQGPEFLTYFQNEAQLDKSGLPSDRFFAERPEGSVSTLKIQRTQQEDSAVYLCASSLEVLAADTQYFGPGTRLTVL.

The J gene is TRBJ1-2, the V gene TRBV15; 7 nucleotides align to TRBD1. CDR1 is LNHNV, CDR2 YYDKDF, per germline (reference sequence). The CDR3 totals 16 residues. V was clipped by 4 bases and J by 2 bases; unmatched bases: 10. The CDR3 DNA reads TGTGCCACCAGCAACCCCGGAGGGACAGTCAACTATGGCTACACCTTC. It yields the protein CATSNPGGTVNYGYTF.

This clone was observed a single time. The gene calls are TRBV7-2 and TRBJ1-2, with no clear D. The CDR3 extends over 16 amino acids. Germline V CDR1 and CDR2: SGHTA, FQGNSA. V lost 2 bases, J lost 0 bases, and 13 bases lay in between. CDR3 bases: TGTGCCAGCAGCTTATTATTACAGATCACTAACTATGGCTACACCTTC. Protein product: CASSLLLQITNYGYTF.

The chain carries TRBV19 and TRBJ1-5, with D possibly TRBD1 on 5 matching bases. Germline-derived CDR1 and CDR2 are LNHDA and SQIVND (reference sequence). The CDR3 spans 13 residues. CDR3 in DNA: TGTTGTCTGAACGGGGGGTGGAATCAGCCCCAGCATTTT. Translating gives CCLNGGWNQPQHF.

Regarding this clone: Other DNA sequences in this specimen translate into the identical CDR3. CDR3 sequence reads: CASSRTGAGNTIYF. CDR3 DNA: TGTGCCAGCAGCAGGACAGGGGCCGGAAACACCATATATTTT. V usage is TRBV6-5 and J usage is TRBJ1-3; 9 bases are shared with TRBD1. The V gene's germline CDR1 is MNHEY and CDR2 SVGAGI. V gave up 6 bases and J gave up 4 bases; unmatched junction bases: 4. The CDR3 extends over 14 amino acids.

V gene TRBV7-2 combines with J gene TRBJ2-7; possibly TRBD2 for D (6 bases). V was shortened by 5 bases and J by 4 bases, with 27 bases between the two germline ends. This CDR3 has 18 amino acids. Germline V gene data show CDR1 as SGHTA and CDR2 as FQGNSA. CDR3 bases: TGTGCCAGCAGCGTCGGGGCCGGAGGGCTAGCCGAAGCTTACGAGCAGTACTTC. It encodes CASSVGAGGLAEAYEQYF.

This chain uses TRBV7-3 with TRBJ2-1; 11 bases align to TRBD2. The CDR3 is 14 residues long. Germline values: CDR1 SGHTA, CDR2 FQGTGA. J was trimmed by 10 bases and V by 5 bases; bases with no gene match: 7. DNA for the CDR3: TGTGCCAGCAGCCCTACCCGGACTAGCGGGGAGCAGTTCTTC. It encodes CASSPTRTSGEQFF.

The chain couples TRBV11-3 to TRBJ2-7, with D tentatively TRBD2 (5 bases). CDR1 and CDR2 from the germline V gene are SGHNT and YENEEA. The CDR3 length is 13 residues. V shed 3 bases and J shed 4 bases, with 10 bases lying between them. CDR3 DNA: TGTGCCAGCAGCTTGAGGGAGATTTACGAGCAGTACTTC. Encoded protein: CASSLREIYEQYF. Together with reference TRBV11-3 and TRBJ2-7, the CDR3 gives the full variable domain: EAGVVQSPRYKIIEKKQPVAFWCNPISGHNTLYWYLQNLGQGPELLIRYENEEAVDDSQLPKDRFSAERLKGVDSTLKIQPAELGDSAVYLCASSLREIYEQYFGPGTRLTVT.

The chain links TRBV28 to TRBJ1-2, with TRBD1 identical over 7 bases. The CDR3 consists of 14 residues. Germline V gene lookup returns CDR1 MDHEN and CDR2 SYDVKM. The V segment lost 6 bases and the J segment 4 bases; nucleotides outside the gene matches: 8. Written as DNA, the CDR3 is TGTGCCAGCAGCCCTCCAGGGGGTCCCTATGGCTACACCTTC. This sequence encodes CASSPPGGPYGYTF.

This chain uses TRBV29-1 with TRBJ1-3, with a weak D call TRBD1 (5 bases). The CDR3 has 15 residues. The germline V gene has CDR1 SQVTM and CDR2 ANQGSEA. V shed 1 base and J shed 0 bases, with 10 bases lying between them. The CDR3 sequence is CSVEGQGGSGNTIYF. The CDR3 DNA is TGCAGCGTTGAAGGTCAGGGTGGCTCTGGAAACACCATATATTTT.

A few counts support this clone. The chain recombines TRBV6-5 with TRBJ2-7, with 7 bases identical to TRBD2. Germline-derived CDR1 and CDR2 are MNHEY and SVGAGI. Trimming removed 8 bases from V and 6 bases from J; junction bases left unmatched: 10. The CDR3 is 13 residues long. The CDR3 protein is CASGRTRLSEQYF. CDR3 DNA: TGTGCCAGCGGACGGACTAGGCTCTCCGAGCAGTACTTC.

The chain uses TRBV5-4 and TRBJ2-3; TRBD2 agrees at 11 bases. There are 16 residues in the CDR3. The germline V gene has CDR1 SGHNT and CDR2 YYREEE (reference sequence). The ends lost 1 base at V and 2 bases at J; junction bases unmatched: 3. The CDR3 nucleotides are TGTGCCAGCAGCTTGTTAGCGGGAGGGTACACAGATACGCAGTATTTT. Translated, it gives CASSLLAGGYTDTQYF.

This clone has just one count. The genes are TRBV24-1 and TRBJ2-5, with TRBD2 as a possible D gene (5 bases). The germline V and J ends were trimmed by 0 bases and 1 base, with 11 bases remaining between them. Germline lookup yields CDR1 KGHDR and CDR2 SFDVKD. CDR3 length: 16 residues. In nucleotides, the CDR3 is TGTGCCACCAGTGATTTGGCGTTCGGGGTCCAAGAGACCCAGTACTTC. This sequence encodes CATSDLAFGVQETQYF.

J is TRBJ2-7 and V is TRBV5-1, with 8 bases lining up with TRBD2. The CDR3 is made up of 15 amino acids. Germline assignment: CDR1 SGHRS and CDR2 YFSETQ. The J segment lost 2 bases and the V segment lost 4 bases, leaving 8 bases of the junction unmatched. This CDR3 is CASSETSAPTYEQYF. The CDR3 nucleotides are TGCGCCAGCAGCGAGACTAGCGCCCCAACCTACGAGCAGTACTTC.

The genes are TRBV24-1 and TRBJ2-3; 9 positions match TRBD1. Unmatched junction bases numbered 3, after V lost 7 bases and J lost 2 bases. Germline V gene lookup returns CDR1 KGHDR and CDR2 SFDVKD. The CDR3 totals 14 residues. CDR3 bases: TGTGCCACCAGCGGACAGGGGACCACAGATACGCAGTATTTT. Amino acid sequence: CATSGQGTTDTQYF.

The chain links TRBV9 to TRBJ2-7; tentatively, D is TRBD2 (5 bases). V lost 0 bases and J 4 bases, leaving 8 bases between the germline ends. Germline V gene lookup returns CDR1 SGDLS and CDR2 YYNGEE. CDR3 length: 13 residues. This chain's CDR3 is CASSVGELYEQYF. In DNA, the CDR3 is TGTGCCAGCAGCGTAGGGGAGCTATACGAGCAGTACTTC.